Presented here are 19 T cell receptor beta chains from one specimen sequenced in a study of T-cell reconstitution after alpha-beta-depleted transplantation in children. Preparation of the TCRbeta library used unique molecular identifiers. Each CDR3 protein gets one entry after TCRdb re-called the PCR reads with MiXCR. The repertoire holds 230,000 or so distinct CDR3 sequences, 9.7% seen once, with approximately 5% in the top ten. The sequences come from PBMCs from the stem cell graft donor, collected from the stem cell graft. Receptors were obtained from a human donor who donated a stem cell graft to a child with SCID.

At least ten counts were recorded for this clonotype. CDR3 protein: CASSHSPDTQYF. The CDR3 DNA sequence: TGTGCCAGCAGCCATAGCCCGGATACGCAGTATTTT. The genes are TRBV9 and TRBJ2-3; D is uncertain. The CDR3 has 12 residues. Germline values: CDR1 SGDLS, CDR2 YYNGEE. V lost 4 bases and J lost 6, with 9 bases in between. The full variable domain, in which reference TRBV9 and TRBJ2-3 provide the parts outside the CDR3, is DSGVTQTPKHLITATGQRVTLRCSPRSGDLSVYWYQQSLDQGLQFLIQYYNGEERAKGNILERFSAQQFPDLHSELNLSSLELGDSALYFCASSHSPDTQYFGPGTRLTVL.

This clonotype was seen ten or more times. The chain couples TRBV20-1 to TRBJ2-5; the D is unclear. Trimming removed 5 bases at V and 3 bases at J, with 10 bases between. The CDR3 is 12 amino acids. In germline, CDR1 is DFQATT, CDR2 SNEGSKA (reference sequence). CDR3 nucleotides: TGCAGTGCTCGGCAGACTGAAGAGACCCAGTACTTC. This codes for CSARQTEETQYF.

This clonotype was recorded at least ten times. CDR3 amino acids: CATSDFRGTGTDTQYF. The CDR3 DNA reads as TGTGCCACCAGTGATTTTCGGGGTACTGGCACAGATACGCAGTATTTT. The chain links TRBV24-1 to TRBJ2-3; the D gene is possibly TRBD2 (5 bases). Germline V lookup: CDR1 KGHDR, CDR2 SFDVKD. Trimming pared 1 base from V and 1 base from J, leaving 11 bases between. CDR3 length equals 16 residues.

This clonotype was counted at least ten times. The CDR3 sequence is CASSLGTGLSDGYTF. CDR3 in DNA: TGCGCCAGCAGCTTGGGGACAGGGTTATCGGATGGCTACACCTTC. The gene calls are TRBV5-1 and TRBJ1-2; 8 nucleotides align to TRBD1. The J segment lost 6 bases and the V segment lost 0 bases, leaving 7 bases of the junction unmatched. The CDR3 runs to 15 residues. Germline CDR1 SGHRS, CDR2 YFSETQ.

In this sample, this clonotype turned up many times. This chain uses TRBV11-2 with TRBJ2-6; D not resolved. The CDR3 totals 18 residues. From germline, CDR1 is SGHAT and CDR2 FQNNGV. V lost 2 bases to trimming and J lost 1 base, with 15 bases between them. Here the CDR3 reads CASSLRPVGISGANVLTF. The CDR3, as DNA: TGTGCCAGCAGCTTAAGGCCAGTCGGCATTTCTGGGGCCAACGTCCTGACTTTC.

This clonotype has just a few counts. This may be a read error, as it is one base from a much larger clone. V gene TRBV20-1 combines with J gene TRBJ1-2; unclear D gene. The CDR3 has 15 residues. Germline CDR1 is DFQATT and CDR2 is SNEGSKA (reference sequence). The V end lost 0 bases, the J end lost 3 bases, and 14 bases lay between the germline ends. CDR3 coding DNA: TGCAGTGCTAGAGATCCGGCGGGGTGGCACTATGGCTACACCTTC. Translation gives CSARDPAGWHYGYTF.

This clonotype was counted ten times or more. The genes are TRBV6-1 and TRBJ2-7; possibly TRBD1 or TRBD2 for D (5 bases each). Trimming pared 7 bases from V and 7 bases from J, leaving 17 bases between. Looked up from germline, CDR1 is MNHNS and CDR2 is SASEGT. The CDR3 is made up of 13 amino acids. CDR3 protein: CASTRGRLGEQYF. CDR3 DNA sequence: TGTGCCAGCACTCGGGGCAGGTTAGGAGAGCAGTACTTC.

This clonotype showed up many times. The chain couples TRBV20-1 to TRBJ1-1; D is perhaps TRBD1 (6 bases). CDR3 size: 12 residues. Germline lookup yields CDR1 DFQATT and CDR2 SNEGSKA (reference sequence). V was clipped by 0 bases and J by 14 bases, with 16 bases between them. CDR3 loop: CSAREGGQLLFF. The CDR3 DNA follows: TGCAGTGCTAGAGAAGGGGGGCAGCTTCTATTCTTT.

This clonotype was seen ten or more times. The V and J genes are TRBV5-6 and TRBJ2-5; 7 bases map to TRBD2. The length of the CDR3 is 13 residues. Germline CDR1 and CDR2: SGHDT and YYEEEE. V shed 4 bases, J shed 4 bases, and the junction held 4 bases outside the gene matches. CDR3: CASSPGLPETQYF. CDR3 coding DNA: TGTGCCAGCAGCCCGGGACTACCAGAGACCCAGTACTTC.

Many counts were recorded for this clonotype. The chain couples TRBV29-1 to TRBJ2-3, with D perhaps being TRBD1 or TRBD2 (6 bases each). CDR1 and CDR2 (germline): SQVTM, ANQGSEA. Trimming removed 6 bases at V and 3 bases at J, with 16 bases between. The CDR3 is 14 amino acids. This chain's CDR3 is CSVVGGLGTDTQYF. DNA for the CDR3: TGCAGCGTGGTAGGGGGGCTGGGGACAGATACGCAGTATTTT.

This clonotype was seen at least ten times. This chain links TRBV24-1 with TRBJ1-4; D unresolved. The V gene lost 6 bases and the J gene lost 5 bases, with 9 bases spanning the gap. The CDR3 has 13 residues. Germline loops: CDR1 KGHDR, CDR2 SFDVKD. The CDR3 sequence: CATSNGINEKLFF. The CDR3 region has the DNA TGTGCCACCAGTAACGGGATCAATGAAAAACTGTTTTTT.

This clonotype has at least ten counts. The CDR3 reads CASSLDRALFNEQFF. In DNA, the CDR3 is TGTGCCAGCAGCCTTGACAGGGCCCTATTCAATGAGCAGTTCTTC. V and J are TRBV7-9 and TRBJ2-1; 7 nucleotides line up with TRBD1. This CDR3 has 15 residues. The germline CDR1 and CDR2 sequences are SEHNR and FQNEAQ (reference sequence). Trimming took 5 bases from V and 6 from J; bases not matched to a gene: 10.

This clonotype was counted many times. The CDR3: CSAKAQGPDSQPQHF. For the CDR3, the DNA is TGCAGTGCGAAAGCACAGGGGCCAGATAGTCAGCCCCAGCATTTT. V is TRBV20-1 and J is TRBJ1-5, with 7 bases identical to TRBD1. Germline trimming cut 6 bases from V and 6 bases from J; bases unmatched to any gene: 14. CDR1 DFQATT and CDR2 SNEGSKA come from the germline V gene (reference sequence). The CDR3 consists of 15 residues.

There are many counts of this clonotype. This chain's CDR3 is CASAGTGDTDTQYF. CDR3 coding DNA: TGTGCCAGCGCAGGGACAGGGGACACAGATACGCAGTATTTT. The J gene is TRBJ2-3, the V gene TRBV27, with TRBD1 identical over 10 bases. This CDR3 comprises 14 residues. V was clipped by 8 bases and J by 2 bases; unmatched bases: 4. Germline-derived CDR1 and CDR2 are MNHEY and SMNVEV (reference sequence).

This clonotype was seen repeatedly, ten times or more. The chain uses TRBV20-1 and TRBJ1-4; D gene uncertain. CDR1 and CDR2 from the germline V gene are DFQATT and SNEGSKA (reference sequence). The germline V and J ends were trimmed by 0 bases and 8 bases, with 16 bases remaining between them. This CDR3 spans 15 amino acids. The CDR3 DNA is TGCAGTGCTAGAGATCCGGGCCCGACACCGGAAAAACTGTTTTTT. Its protein is CSARDPGPTPEKLFF.

In its sample, this clonotype was seen many times. This chain uses TRBV29-1 with TRBJ2-5; a weak D match, TRBD2 (6 bases). The CDR3 is 14 amino acids. Germline loops: CDR1 SQVTM, CDR2 ANQGSEA. V lost 3 bases and J 3 bases, leaving 14 bases between the germline ends. The CDR3 protein is CSVESRDRKETQYF. In DNA form, the CDR3 reads TGCAGCGTTGAGTCGCGGGACCGGAAAGAGACCCAGTACTTC. Combining the CDR3 with reference TRBV29-1 and TRBJ2-5 gives the whole variable domain SAVISQKPSRDICQRGTSLTIQCQVDSQVTMMFWYRQQPGQSLTLIATANQGSEATYESGFVIDKFPISRPNLTFSTLTVSNMSPEDSSIYLCSVESRDRKETQYFGPGTRLLVL.

Ten or more counts support this clonotype. The gene calls are TRBV25-1 and TRBJ1-5; D gene uncertain. V was shortened by 1 base and J by 6 bases, with 16 bases between the two germline ends. There are 16 residues in the CDR3. Germline loops: CDR1 MGHDK, CDR2 SYGVNS. CDR3 nucleotide sequence: TGTGCCAGCAGTGAATGGGGTAGGGAAAATCCTCAGCCCCAGCATTTT. Translation: CASSEWGRENPQPQHF.

This clonotype was counted ten times or more. The rearrangement uses TRBV5-1 and TRBJ2-1, with D possibly being TRBD2 (5 bases). Looked up from germline, CDR1 is SGHRS and CDR2 is YFSETQ. V was cut by 5 bases and J by 5 bases, with 11 bases left in between. The CDR3 is made up of 13 amino acids. The CDR3 region is CASRDGGNNEQFF. CDR3 bases: TGCGCCAGCAGGGACGGAGGAAACAATGAGCAGTTCTTC.

CDR3 DNA: TGCGCCAGCAGCTGGGGACAGGGGCGGACAGATACGCAGTATTTT. It translates to CASSWGQGRTDTQYF. This chain joins TRBV5-1 and TRBJ2-3, with 10 bases fitting TRBD1. The CDR3 spans 15 residues. J was trimmed by 3 bases and V by 3 bases; bases with no gene match: 4. CDR1 is SGHRS, CDR2 YFSETQ, per germline.